A single sample is the source of the 21 T cell receptor beta chains below, sequenced in a study of T cell repertoires in cytomegalovirus infection. A single record per CDR3 protein comes from TCRdb applying MiXCR to the reads. The sample holds some 350,000 distinct CDR3 sequences; about 32% are singletons and the top ten take about 14%. These TCRs are of unknown antigen specificity. The sequencing here drew on cultured PBMCs, taken from culture after CMV antigen stimulation. These receptors all come from a human donor in good health (CMV status not recorded). Some clones in this sample may be carry-over from other donors' samples.

The chain couples TRBV6-2 or TRBV6-3 to TRBJ1-6, with a tentative D call TRBD1 (5 bases). Germline CDR1 and CDR2: MNHEY and SVGEGT. CDR3 length: 14 residues. Between the trimmed V and J ends, which lost 5 bases and 7 bases, there was a span of 12 bases. The CDR3 loop reads CASSIRAKNSPLHF. DNA of the CDR3: TGTGCCAGCAGTATCAGGGCCAAAAATTCACCCCTCCACTTT.

This clonotype was seen many times. The chain is built from TRBV10-3 and TRBJ1-2; the match to TRBD1 covers 7 bases. Trimming removed 11 bases from V and 8 bases from J; junction bases left unmatched: 14. CDR3 length: 13 amino acids. The germline V gene has CDR1 ENHRY and CDR2 SYGVKD. CDR3 region: CASMTQGSIGYTF. CDR3 nucleotides: TGTGCCTCGATGACACAGGGGTCTATAGGCTACACCTTC.

The chain uses TRBV4-1 and TRBJ2-1; 9 bases fit TRBD2. V lost 0 bases to trimming and J lost 4 bases; unmatched junction nucleotides: 7. In germline, CDR1 is MGHRA, CDR2 YSYEKL. This CDR3 contains 17 residues. CDR3 in amino acids: CASSQERGTSQYNEQFF. CDR3 DNA sequence: TGCGCCAGCAGCCAAGAACGCGGGACTAGCCAATACAATGAGCAGTTCTTC.

V gene TRBV20-1 combines with J gene TRBJ2-4; TRBD1 or TRBD2 may be the D gene (5 bases each). CDR3 size: 15 residues. CDR1 and CDR2 from the germline V gene are DFQATT and SNEGSKA (reference sequence). The ends were cut back, 6 bases at V and 3 bases at J, with 18 bases in the middle. The CDR3: CSAGFGASSKNIQYF. CDR3 DNA: TGCAGTGCGGGGTTCGGGGCGTCAAGCAAAAACATTCAGTACTTC.

This clonotype was found a few times. The gene calls are TRBV24-1 and TRBJ2-1; D unresolved. V shed 4 bases and J shed 6 bases, with 12 bases lying between them. This CDR3 has 14 residues. Germline CDR1 is KGHDR and CDR2 is SFDVKD. This chain's CDR3 is CATSDLYRGNEQFF. CDR3 DNA sequence: TGTGCCACCAGTGACCTATATAGAGGCAATGAGCAGTTCTTC.

The chain joins TRBV6-2 or TRBV6-3 to TRBJ2-1, with D uncertain. Germline V gene data show CDR1 as MNHEY and CDR2 as SVGEGT. The V end lost 8 bases, the J end lost 2 bases, and 7 bases lay between the germline ends. The CDR3 sequence is 12 residues long. The CDR3 coding sequence is TGTGCCAGCCACACCCCCTACAATGAGCAGTTCTTC. Encoded protein: CASHTPYNEQFF.

This chain links TRBV5-6 with TRBJ2-5, with unresolved D. The CDR3 is made up of 14 amino acids. Germline V gene lookup returns CDR1 SGHDT and CDR2 YYEEEE. The germline V and J ends were trimmed by 1 base and 5 bases, with 12 bases remaining between them. The chain's CDR3 is CASSLLGDAETQYF. CDR3 nucleotides: TGTGCCAGCAGCTTGTTGGGCGACGCGGAGACCCAGTACTTC.

The chain joins TRBV5-1 to TRBJ1-1; no clear D. The CDR3 length is 10 residues. Trimming pared 5 bases from V and 7 bases from J, leaving 6 bases between. Germline V gene data show CDR1 as SGHRS and CDR2 as YFSETQ. The CDR3 nucleotides are TGCGCCAGCAGAGCTCATGAAGCTTTCTTT. Protein sequence: CASRAHEAFF. The full variable domain, its missing parts supplied by reference TRBV5-1 and TRBJ1-1, is KAGVTQTPRYLIKTRGQQVTLSCSPISGHRSVSWYQQTPGQGLQFLFEYFSETQRNKGNFPGRFSGRQFSNSRSEMNVSTLELGDSALYLCASRAHEAFFGQGTRLTVV.

This clonotype has just a few counts. The chain employs TRBV7-9 and TRBJ2-2, with a possible D match to TRBD2 (6 bases). Per the germline V gene, CDR1 is SEHNR and CDR2 is FQNEAQ (reference sequence). Trimming stripped 5 bases from V and 2 bases from J, with 12 bases between. The CDR3 has 15 amino acids. The CDR3 DNA sequence: TGTGCCAGCAGCCTCGGGACTGCCAACACCGGGGAGCTGTTTTTT. Protein product: CASSLGTANTGELFF.

The chain is built from TRBV7-2 and TRBJ1-5; 7 bases match TRBD1. This CDR3 is 16 amino acids long. Trimming cost V 5 bases and J 2 bases; bases outside gene matches: 9. CDR1 and CDR2 (germline): SGHTA, FQGNSA. The CDR3 sequence is CASSLGQPGGNQPQHF. Here the CDR3 DNA reads TGTGCCAGCAGCCTGGGACAGCCGGGGGGCAATCAGCCCCAGCATTTT.

This chain joins TRBV12-3 or TRBV12-4 and TRBJ2-2; 12 nucleotides align to TRBD1. The J segment lost 1 base and the V segment lost 6 bases, leaving 6 bases of the junction unmatched. The CDR3 runs to 17 residues. The CDR3 loop reads CASSLGTGGENTGELFF. CDR3 DNA sequence: TGTGCCAGCAGCCTCGGGACAGGGGGCGAGAACACCGGGGAGCTGTTTTTT.

This clonotype was counted a single time. Since no conserved phenylalanine or tryptophan closes the CDR3, a read error is the likely cause. This chain links TRBV20-1 with TRBJ2-1; no clear D gene. Trimming shortened V by 7 bases and J by 5 bases, and 18 bases separated the two germline ends. The CDR3 consists of 14 residues. Germline V gene lookup returns CDR1 DFQATT and CDR2 SNEGSKA (reference sequence). CDR3: CSGLHPGGHNEQFV. The CDR3 bases are TGCAGTGGCCTACATCCAGGTGGCCACAATGAGCAGTTCGTC.

Notes on this clonotype: Given the absence of the conserved phenylalanine or tryptophan at the CDR3 end, a read error is likely. The gene calls are TRBV5-4 and TRBJ1-1; a weak D match, TRBD1 (6 bases). This CDR3 is built from 15 residues. V shed 2 bases and J shed 2 bases, with 13 bases lying between them. Germline V lookup: CDR1 SGHNT, CDR2 YYREEE (reference sequence). The CDR3 spells CASSLGGQGNTEAFV. The CDR3, as DNA: TGTGCCAGCAGCTTAGGGGGGCAGGGCAACACTGAAGCTTTCGTT.

This clonotype was found a few times. In DNA, the CDR3 is TGTGCCAGCAGTCCCCGACCCCGACAGTCAGATACGCAGTATTTT. This sequence encodes CASSPRPRQSDTQYF. The chain couples TRBV12-3 or TRBV12-4 to TRBJ2-3, with D tentatively TRBD1 (5 bases). Trimming took 5 bases from V and 4 from J, leaving 16 bases between them. The length of the CDR3 is 15 residues.

The CDR3 reads CASPPGLAGAKQYNEQFF. CDR3 coding DNA: TGTGCCAGTCCCCCCGGACTAGCGGGAGCCAAACAATACAATGAGCAGTTCTTC. V is TRBV6-1 and J is TRBJ2-1; 13 positions match TRBD2. V lost 9 bases to trimming and J lost 4 bases; unmatched junction nucleotides: 15. Germline V gene lookup returns CDR1 MNHNS and CDR2 SASEGT. The CDR3 is 18 residues long.

The chain combines TRBV6-2 or TRBV6-3 with TRBJ2-1; maybe TRBD2 (5 bases). Germline V CDR1 and CDR2: MNHEY, SVGEGT. V dropped 6 bases and J dropped 5 bases, with 8 bases sitting between them. The CDR3 runs to 12 residues. The CDR3 region is CASSRLNNEQFF. The CDR3 DNA reads as TGTGCCAGCAGCCGACTAAACAATGAGCAGTTCTTC.

This clonotype has more than one count but fewer than ten. The chain combines TRBV7-6 with TRBJ2-7, with D possibly called TRBD1 or TRBD2 (5 bases each). CDR1 is SGHVS, CDR2 FNYEAQ, per germline. The CDR3 covers 13 residues. Deletions cut 7 bases from V and 7 bases from J, with 17 bases between. CDR3 in DNA: TGTGCCAGCAAAATAACAGGAGCGGAGGAGCAGTACTTC. Amino acid sequence: CASKITGAEEQYF. Variable domain in full (rest from reference TRBV7-6 and TRBJ2-7): GAGVSQSPRYKVTKRGQDVALRCDPISGHVSLYWYRQALGQGPEFLTYFNYEAQQDKSGLPNDRFSAERPEGSISTLTIQRTEQRDSAMYRCASKITGAEEQYFGPGTRLTVT.

The chain recombines TRBV7-4 with TRBJ1-4; D perhaps matches TRBD1 (5 bases). The CDR3 spans 15 residues. Deletions cut 3 bases from V and 7 bases from J, with 15 bases between. CDR1 SGHVT and CDR2 SQSDAQ come from the germline V gene. CDR3 sequence (DNA): TGTGCCAGCAGCTTTATTCACGGGAGGGGTGAAAAACTGTTTTTT. Protein product: CASSFIHGRGEKLFF.

This clonotype was detected ten times or more. V gene TRBV7-2 combines with J gene TRBJ1-1; D not certain. The CDR3 length is 12 residues. V shed 5 bases and J shed 5 bases, with 9 bases lying between them. Germline V gene lookup returns CDR1 SGHTA and CDR2 FQGNSA. CDR3 sequence: CASSGRGTEAFF. Here the CDR3 DNA reads TGTGCCAGCAGCGGGCGGGGAACTGAAGCTTTCTTT.

This clonotype was seen only a few times. The J gene is TRBJ2-5, the V gene TRBV7-2, with D maybe TRBD1 (5 bases). The V and J ends lost 5 bases and 2 bases respectively, with 15 bases between them. The CDR3 is 15 amino acids. Germline CDR1 and CDR2: SGHTA and FQGNSA. In DNA form, the CDR3 reads TGTGCCAGCAGCCTCAGAGGCAGGGAACAAGAGACCCAGTACTTC. Its translation is CASSLRGREQETQYF.

A few counts support this clonotype. The chain uses TRBV5-1 and TRBJ2-6; no reliable D call. Trimming stripped 5 bases from V and 0 bases from J, with 6 bases between. The CDR3 extends over 14 amino acids. Looked up from germline, CDR1 is SGHRS and CDR2 is YFSETQ. The CDR3 loop reads CASRALSGANVLTF. In DNA form, the CDR3 reads TGCGCCAGCAGAGCCCTCTCTGGGGCCAACGTCCTGACTTTC.